Listed here are 6 T cell receptor beta chains from one sample, sequenced in a study of T cell repertoires in cytomegalovirus infection. Using its own MiXCR run on the reads, TCRdb lists one record per CDR3 protein. Among around 630,000 distinct CDR3 sequences listed, less than 25% were seen once. Input material: CD8+ T cells from PBMCs. All receptors come from a human donor in good health (CMV status not recorded). Some clones in this sample may be carry-over from other donors' samples.

The V call is TRBV5-6, the J call TRBJ1-1, with 12 bases identical to TRBD1. Germline V lookup: CDR1 SGHDT, CDR2 YYEEEE. This CDR3 is built from 17 residues. J gave up 4 bases and V 2 bases, and 9 bases lay outside the gene matches. CDR3 in amino acids: CASSLNRGQGAFTEAFF. In nucleotides, the CDR3 is TGTGCCAGCAGCTTAAATAGGGGACAGGGGGCGTTCACTGAAGCTTTCTTT.

The genes are TRBV14 and TRBJ2-7, with 11 bases fitting TRBD1. Trimming cost V 3 bases and J 0 bases; bases outside gene matches: 7. The V gene's germline CDR1 is SGHDN and CDR2 FVKESK. The CDR3 has 17 amino acids. The DNA for the CDR3 is TGTGCCAGCAGCCAGGGGACAGGGGGGCCGCCCTCCTACGAGCAGTACTTC. This codes for CASSQGTGGPPSYEQYF.

Of note for this clonotype: This clone may be a read error of a much larger clone one base away. The conserved final phenylalanine or tryptophan is absent from the CDR3, which likely points to a read error. This rearrangement joins TRBV7-6 to TRBJ2-1, with D possibly being TRBD2 (5 bases). The germline CDR1 and CDR2 sequences are SGHVS and FNYEAQ. The CDR3 sequence is 14 residues long. Trimming pared 3 bases from V and 3 bases from J, leaving 9 bases between. This chain's CDR3 is CASSFSGYYNEQFS. The CDR3 DNA is TGTGCCAGCAGCTTCTCGGGGTACTACAATGAGCAGTTCTCC.

This clonotype was seen a few times. This chain connects TRBV28 to TRBJ1-6, with 12 bases aligning to TRBD1. The CDR3 covers 17 residues. The ends lost 5 bases at V and 7 bases at J; junction bases unmatched: 9. Germline lookup yields CDR1 MDHEN and CDR2 SYDVKM. CDR3 DNA: TGTGCCAGCAGTCAATTCCGGGACAGGGGGCGGAATTCACCCCTCCACTTT. Translating gives CASSQFRDRGRNSPLHF.

The chain couples TRBV20-1 to TRBJ1-2; 7 nucleotides line up with TRBD1. This CDR3 has 13 residues. V was pared by 3 bases and J by 2 bases, with 3 bases of the junction left unmatched. The germline CDR1 and CDR2 sequences are DFQATT and SNEGSKA (reference sequence). The CDR3 is CSASPQGNYGYTF. The DNA of the CDR3 is TGCAGTGCTAGTCCACAGGGGAACTATGGCTACACCTTC.

The V call is TRBV15, the J call TRBJ2-7; TRBD2 matches 7 bases. The CDR3 consists of 15 residues. CDR1 and CDR2 (germline): LNHNV, YYDKDF (reference sequence). V gave up 3 bases and J gave up 5 bases; unmatched junction bases: 10. The CDR3 spells CATSRARDYGNEQYF. The DNA for the CDR3 is TGTGCCACCAGCAGGGCCCGGGACTACGGAAACGAGCAGTACTTC.